The next 18 T cell receptor beta chains were all read from a single sample in a study of cytomegalovirus exposure and HLA in healthy donors. PCR primers comprised 60 Vbeta and 13 Jbeta primers. Clones were sequenced by immunoSEQ multiplex PCR, and TCRdb holds only the in-frame ones, with some missing. The repertoire holds 150,000 to 200,000 clones, with approximately 71% as singletons. The specimen sequenced was PBMCs. These receptors were taken from a man between 18 and 29 years old in good health and CMV-seropositive.

This clone has a single count. The rearrangement uses TRBV19 and TRBJ1-2; 8 positions match TRBD1. V was pared by 7 bases and J by 3 bases, with 1 base of the junction left unmatched. The CDR3 totals 12 residues. CDR1 is LNHDA and CDR2 is SQIVND in the germline V gene (reference sequence). This chain's CDR3 is CASKQGDYGYTF. The CDR3 nucleotides read TGTGCCAGTAAACAGGGGGACTATGGCTACACCTTC.

This clone was counted between two and nine times. This sequence joins TRBV18 and TRBJ1-1; 9 bases map to TRBD1. Germline CDR1 reads KGHSH; CDR2 reads LQKENI. After removal of 4 bases from V and 0 bases from J, the junction contained 6 bases not matched to a gene. The CDR3 consists of 16 residues. For the CDR3, the DNA is TGTGCCAGCTCACTCCGGGACAGGGATTTGAACACTGAAGCTTTCTTT. Protein sequence: CASSLRDRDLNTEAFF.

The chain employs TRBV7-9 and TRBJ1-2, with TRBD1 matching over 7 bases. This CDR3 is built from 12 residues. Germline V gives CDR1 SEHNR, CDR2 FQNEAQ (reference sequence). The V and J ends lost 6 bases and 6 bases, in that order; junction bases with no gene match: 4. The CDR3 loop is CASSPRGDGYTF. CDR3 DNA: TGTGCCAGCAGTCCCAGGGGGGATGGCTACACCTTC.

This chain connects TRBV13 to TRBJ2-7, with TRBD2 identical over 11 bases. Germline values: CDR1 PRHDT, CDR2 FYEKMQ (reference sequence). The CDR3 length is 17 residues. The V and J ends lost 2 bases and 1 base, in that order; junction bases with no gene match: 7. The DNA for the CDR3 is TGTGCCAGCAGCTTAATGGGGTCTAGCGGGAGGTCCTACGAGCAGTACTTC. Amino acids: CASSLMGSSGRSYEQYF.

This chain joins TRBV7-2 and TRBJ2-7, with D hard to call. Per germline, CDR1 SGHTA and CDR2 FQGNSA. The CDR3 has 13 residues. The V and J ends lost 2 bases and 5 bases respectively, with 10 bases between them. The CDR3 reads CASSLTADDEQYF. The CDR3 DNA reads TGTGCCAGCAGCTTAACGGCGGATGACGAGCAGTACTTC.

The V call is TRBV18, the J call TRBJ2-1; TRBD2 matches at 8 bases. The germline V gene encodes CDR1 KGHSH and CDR2 LQKENI. The CDR3 runs to 15 residues. Trimming removed 6 bases from V and 2 bases from J; junction bases left unmatched: 6. CDR3: CASSPGLVTYNEQFF. CDR3 bases: TGTGCCAGCTCTCCGGGACTAGTAACCTACAATGAGCAGTTCTTC.

With respect to this clone: At one of its ends the junction is not consistent with the germline gene, which may arise from a read error. V and J are TRBV7-9 and TRBJ1-4, with D maybe TRBD1 (5 bases). In germline, CDR1 is SEHNR, CDR2 FQNEAQ (reference sequence). The CDR3 is 17 amino acids. The CDR3, as DNA: TGTTCCAGCAGCTCAAACCGGGACTACTCAACTAATGAAAAACTGTTTTTT. It codes for CSSSSNRDYSTNEKLFF.

The chain recombines TRBV18 with TRBJ2-7; 9 nucleotides agree with TRBD2. The junction had 6 bases not matched to a gene; V was cut back by 3 bases and J by 0 bases. The CDR3 contains 16 residues. From germline, CDR1 is KGHSH and CDR2 LQKENI. The CDR3 region is CASSPPGTSSSYEQYF. In DNA form, the CDR3 reads TGTGCCAGCTCACCCCCCGGGACTAGCAGCTCCTACGAGCAGTACTTC.

The rearrangement links TRBV2 to TRBJ1-1; D not certain. This CDR3 has 15 amino acids. The V and J ends lost 6 bases and 2 bases respectively, with 16 bases between them. Germline CDR1 SNHLY, CDR2 FYNNEI. The CDR3, as DNA: TGTGCCAGCAGAAGTATGCAGGCGCTTAACACTGAAGCTTTCTTT. This encodes CASRSMQALNTEAFF.

The chain recombines TRBV7-2 with TRBJ2-6, with TRBD1 identical over 8 bases. The ends lost 2 bases at V and 1 base at J; junction bases unmatched: 7. The CDR3 runs to 18 residues. Germline values: CDR1 SGHTA, CDR2 FQGNSA. The DNA of the CDR3 is TGTGCCAGCAGCTTATACAGGGGGGTATCATCTGGGGCCAACGTCCTGACTTTC. As protein: CASSLYRGVSSGANVLTF.

The chain recombines TRBV28 with TRBJ2-7; 9 bases are shared with TRBD2. The CDR3 length is 15 residues. V gave up 0 bases and J gave up 3 bases; unmatched junction bases: 3. Per the germline V gene, CDR1 is MDHEN and CDR2 is SYDVKM. The DNA for the CDR3 is TGTGCCAGCAGTTTATGGTCTAGCGGGGTCTACGAGCAGTACTTC. It codes for CASSLWSSGVYEQYF.

The chain is built from TRBV5-1 and TRBJ2-3; no definite D call. There are 14 residues in the CDR3. Germline V lookup: CDR1 SGHRS, CDR2 YFSETQ. V dropped 1 base and J dropped 2 bases, with 8 bases sitting between them. The CDR3 region is CASSLLSDTDTQYF. The CDR3 bases are TGCGCCAGCAGCTTGTTGTCAGACACAGATACGCAGTATTTT.

This sequence joins TRBV4-1 and TRBJ2-7; 14 bases line up with TRBD2. CDR1 is MGHRA and CDR2 is YSYEKL in the germline V gene. CDR3 size: 18 residues. The V gene end was trimmed by 0 bases and the J gene end by 4 bases; junction bases not matched to a gene: 8. The CDR3 protein is CASSQDPGLAGEGYEQYF. The DNA for the CDR3 is TGCGCCAGCAGCCAAGATCCGGGACTAGCGGGAGAGGGGTACGAGCAGTACTTC.

V is TRBV27 and J is TRBJ2-3; D is ambiguous. V dropped 5 bases and J dropped 6 bases, with 9 bases sitting between them. Germline loops: CDR1 MNHEY, CDR2 SMNVEV (reference sequence). This CDR3 region has 12 residues. The CDR3 region has the DNA TGTGCCAGCAGTCCAACCCGGGATACGCAGTATTTT. Translating gives CASSPTRDTQYF.

V and J are TRBV6-1 and TRBJ2-5; 7 nucleotides match TRBD1. CDR3 length equals 13 residues. Per the germline V gene, CDR1 is MNHNS and CDR2 is SASEGT. The J segment lost 3 bases and the V segment lost 7 bases, leaving 5 bases of the junction unmatched. The CDR3, as DNA: TGTGCCAGCAATAAAGGACAGGAAGAGACCCAGTACTTC. It translates to CASNKGQEETQYF.

V usage is TRBV27 and J usage is TRBJ1-1; 7 bases agree with TRBD1. CDR1 MNHEY and CDR2 SMNVEV come from the germline V gene (reference sequence). The length of the CDR3 is 17 residues. The V segment lost 2 bases and the J segment 5 bases; nucleotides outside the gene matches: 14. The chain's CDR3 is CASSLGHRQGMLTEAFF. DNA of the CDR3: TGTGCCAGCAGTTTAGGGCACCGACAGGGAATGTTGACTGAAGCTTTCTTT.

This clone was detected a few times. The V call is TRBV1, the J call TRBJ2-1; the table gives TRBD2 as D, unverified against the DNA. TRBV1 is listed as a pseudogene. The CDR3 has 14 residues. The CDR3 DNA follows: TGCACCAGCTGTACTAGCGGGAGCTCGAGGGAGCAGTTCTTC. It yields the protein CTSCTSGSSREQFF.

This clone was seen a single time. This chain links TRBV2 with TRBJ2-1; 14 nucleotides match TRBD2. After removal of 7 bases from V and 8 bases from J, the junction contained 10 bases not matched to a gene. There are 16 residues in the CDR3. Germline V CDR1 and CDR2: SNHLY, FYNNEI. CDR3 in amino acids: CASTGLAGGLDDEQFF. The CDR3 DNA reads as TGTGCCAGCACAGGACTAGCGGGAGGTTTAGATGATGAGCAGTTCTTC.